This T cell receptor beta chain was documented in a study of PD-1 blockade in classical Hodgkin lymphoma. Study results and limitations: It was among complete responders that baseline diversity resembled that of newly diagnosed patients.

Specified time point: cycle 4 day 1 (C4D1), after more than five weeks of nivolumab. Autologous stem cell transplantation was followed by relapse in every patient, and brentuximab vedotin exposure varied. The CDR3 consists of 11 residues. Germline V lookup: CDR1 SQVTM, CDR2 ANQGSEA. V lost 0 bases, J lost 6 bases, and 2 bases lay in between. Concerning this clone itself: What it recognizes is unknown.

Profiled with immunoSEQ multiplex PCR; TCRdb holds only in-frame clones, not every one. The sample shows 15,000 to 20,000 clones, 60% to 75% of them seen only once. The sequence came from a human donor with classical Hodgkin lymphoma. V gene TRBV29-1 combines with J gene TRBJ1-4; no clear D gene. Specimen: peripheral blood mononuclear cells (PBMCs), collected before the fourth cycle of nivolumab. This CDR3 reads CSVEDDEKLFF. The CDR3 coding sequence is TGCAGCGTTGAAGACGATGAAAAACTGTTTTTT. The variable domain in full, completed from reference TRBV29-1 and TRBJ1-4, reads SAVISQKPSRDICQRGTSLTIQCQVDSQVTMMFWYRQQPGQSLTLIATANQGSEATYESGFVIDKFPISRPNLTFSTLTVSNMSPEDSSIYLCSVEDDEKLFFGSGTQLSVL.